A selection of T cell receptor beta chains follows, all from one sample in a study of T cells after yellow fever vaccination. Each CDR3 protein gets one entry after TCRdb re-called the 5' RACE reads with MiXCR. The sample lists approximately 550,000 distinct CDR3 sequences, roughly 12% occurring once. The sequencing here drew on PBMCs, taken on the day of the yellow fever booster vaccination. These receptors were taken from a man aged 30 to 39 who received the YFV17D yellow fever vaccine. Each CDR3 is given with its conserved first and last residue. The order of the fields is CDR3 protein, J gene, V gene.

CDR3 protein: CSALDGKDQETQYF
J gene: TRBJ2-5
V gene: TRBV20-1

CDR3 protein: CASSLNVAGNTEAFF
J gene: TRBJ1-1
V gene: TRBV5-1

CDR3 protein: CASSIDRGGQFF
J gene: TRBJ2-1
V gene: TRBV7-2

CDR3 protein: CASSSQTSGSTDTQYF
J gene: TRBJ2-3
V gene: TRBV12-3/TRBV12-4

CDR3 protein: CASSQERNLAGGVTQYF
J gene: TRBJ2-3
V gene: TRBV4-3

CDR3 protein: CASSTSAGGTPEQFF
J gene: TRBJ2-1
V gene: TRBV18

CDR3 protein: CASSPQGPGQGTQYF
J gene: TRBJ2-3
V gene: TRBV11-3

CDR3 protein: CSVGRLHEQYF
J gene: TRBJ2-7
V gene: TRBV29-1

CDR3 protein: CASRGRLPTDTQYF
J gene: TRBJ2-3
V gene: TRBV12-3/TRBV12-4

CDR3 protein: CASRAGSFNEQFF
J gene: TRBJ2-1
V gene: TRBV12-3/TRBV12-4

CDR3 protein: CASSHGLAGGGEQYF
J gene: TRBJ2-7
V gene: TRBV4-3

CDR3 protein: CASSHPGQGYEQFF
J gene: TRBJ2-1
V gene: TRBV3-1

CDR3 protein: CSASNPAGVFYTQYF
J gene: TRBJ2-3
V gene: TRBV20-1

CDR3 protein: CASSPTVDTQYF
J gene: TRBJ2-3
V gene: TRBV7-2

CDR3 protein: CASRPTWVLNEQFF
J gene: TRBJ2-1
V gene: TRBV5-1

CDR3 protein: CASSPQGAGTQYF
J gene: TRBJ2-5
V gene: TRBV12-3/TRBV12-4

CDR3 protein: CASSHTEGTQYF
J gene: TRBJ2-7
V gene: TRBV3-1

CDR3 protein: CASSSSTSGGPETQYF
J gene: TRBJ2-5
V gene: TRBV11-2

CDR3 protein: CASSVAPSGFTGELFF
J gene: TRBJ2-2
V gene: TRBV9

CDR3 protein: CAISSGPMTSRLFF
J gene: TRBJ1-4
V gene: TRBV10-3

CDR3 protein: CASRPRPGLAGTDTQYF
J gene: TRBJ2-3
V gene: TRBV28

CDR3 protein: CASSLLAGAVGELFF
J gene: TRBJ2-2
V gene: TRBV28

CDR3 protein: CASSLTTVGYEQYF
J gene: TRBJ2-7
V gene: TRBV7-9

CDR3 protein: CASSSAPELGSPLHF
J gene: TRBJ1-6
V gene: TRBV27

CDR3 protein: CASSPVRGVLVTAEQYF
J gene: TRBJ2-7
V gene: TRBV18

CDR3 protein: CSAIKGSSYNEQFF
J gene: TRBJ2-1
V gene: TRBV29-1

CDR3 protein: CASSVKGGQVEGNTEAFF
J gene: TRBJ1-1
V gene: TRBV9

CDR3 protein: CSLQRGRGTGELFF
J gene: TRBJ2-2
V gene: TRBV20-1

CDR3 protein: CSATATSGDTQYF
J gene: TRBJ2-3
V gene: TRBV20-1

CDR3 protein: CSAETGTQETQYF
J gene: TRBJ2-5
V gene: TRBV20-1

CDR3 protein: CASSPQSDYGYTF
J gene: TRBJ1-2
V gene: TRBV18

CDR3 protein: CSALSPGQGSSEQYF
J gene: TRBJ2-7
V gene: TRBV20-1

CDR3 protein: CASSQGSGLSTDTQYF
J gene: TRBJ2-3
V gene: TRBV4-1

CDR3 protein: CASSTPGSLAYEQYF
J gene: TRBJ2-7
V gene: TRBV6-2/TRBV6-3

CDR3 protein: CASSLLAGGPDTQYF
J gene: TRBJ2-3
V gene: TRBV7-9

CDR3 protein: CAISVGLGRGETQYF
J gene: TRBJ2-5
V gene: TRBV10-3

CDR3 protein: CSAQTSTRVQYF
J gene: TRBJ2-5
V gene: TRBV20-1

CDR3 protein: CSARDQVNTGELFF
J gene: TRBJ2-2
V gene: TRBV20-1

CDR3 protein: CSATATGRNTEAFF
J gene: TRBJ1-1
V gene: TRBV20-1

CDR3 protein: CSARGAGGEGNEQFF
J gene: TRBJ2-1
V gene: TRBV20-1

CDR3 protein: CASSIVSAAEGYTF
J gene: TRBJ1-2
V gene: TRBV5-1

CDR3 protein: CASSQELGTWREQYF
J gene: TRBJ2-7
V gene: TRBV3-1

CDR3 protein: CASSVAGDNSPLHF
J gene: TRBJ1-6
V gene: TRBV9

CDR3 protein: CASSPGRRANVLTF
J gene: TRBJ2-6
V gene: TRBV28

CDR3 protein: CSVEDRGDTGELFF
J gene: TRBJ2-2
V gene: TRBV29-1

CDR3 protein: CASSPRGETQYF
J gene: TRBJ2-5
V gene: TRBV18

CDR3 protein: CASSPQGAGYGYTF
J gene: TRBJ1-2
V gene: TRBV7-9

CDR3 protein: CASSLERNVNYGYTF
J gene: TRBJ1-2
V gene: TRBV7-2